This TCR beta chain was documented in a study of metastatic and nonmetastatic thyroid tumors. Study overall: Comparative analysis of repertoires was undertaken across blood and tumor or nodule tissue obtained from malignant and benign thyroid patients. Study findings and constraints: The study reportedly found significantly higher TCR beta diversity in malignant thyroid tumors than benign nodules, in blood and tumor.

Thyroid surgery was preceded by no treatment in any patient. In the study's own analysis: The study took CDR3 differences across clinicopathological groups and made a distant-metastasis classifier for papillary thyroid cancer from them. Using MiXCR, TCRdb re-called clones from the PCR reads. TCRdb's processing, not the authors', yielded these V and J calls. The table lists fewer than 18,000 clones, about 23% of them singletons, with over 7.5% in the top ten. CDR3 size: 14 residues. Looked up from germline, CDR1 is SGHAT and CDR2 is FQNNGV. V dropped 0 bases and J dropped 4 bases, with 6 bases sitting between them. Comment on this clone: Its specificity is unknown.

This sequence joins TRBV11-2 and TRBJ2-2; D gene uncertain. This receptor was obtained from a female donor with papillary thyroid cancer or a benign thyroid nodule (not recorded which). Some clones in this sample may be carry-over from other donors' samples. Sequenced material: tumor tissue. DNA of the CDR3: TGTGCCAGCAGCTTAGATGGGTTCACCGGGGAGCTGTTTTTT. Residues: CASSLDGFTGELFF.